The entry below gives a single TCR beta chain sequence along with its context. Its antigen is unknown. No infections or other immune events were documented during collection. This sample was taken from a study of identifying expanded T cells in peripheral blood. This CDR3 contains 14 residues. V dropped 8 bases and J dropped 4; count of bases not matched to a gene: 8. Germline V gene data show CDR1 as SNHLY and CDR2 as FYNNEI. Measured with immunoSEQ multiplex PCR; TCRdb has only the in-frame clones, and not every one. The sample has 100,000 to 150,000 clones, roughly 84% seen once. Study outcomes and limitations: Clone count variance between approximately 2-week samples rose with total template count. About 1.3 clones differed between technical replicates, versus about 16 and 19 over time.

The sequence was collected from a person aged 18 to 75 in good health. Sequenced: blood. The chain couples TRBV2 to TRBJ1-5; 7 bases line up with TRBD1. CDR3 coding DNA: TGTGCCAGCGGCCCAGGGGGTGGGAATCAGCCCCAGCATTTT. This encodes CASGPGGGNQPQHF.